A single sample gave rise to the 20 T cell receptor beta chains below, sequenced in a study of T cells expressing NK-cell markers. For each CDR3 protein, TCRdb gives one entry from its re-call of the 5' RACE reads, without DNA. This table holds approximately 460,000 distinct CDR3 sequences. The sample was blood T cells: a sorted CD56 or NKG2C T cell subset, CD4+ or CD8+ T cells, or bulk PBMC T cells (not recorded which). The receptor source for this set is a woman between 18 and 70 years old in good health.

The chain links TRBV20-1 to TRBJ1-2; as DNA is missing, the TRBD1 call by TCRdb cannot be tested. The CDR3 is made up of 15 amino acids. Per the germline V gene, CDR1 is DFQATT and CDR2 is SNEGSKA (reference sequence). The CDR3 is CSASMPGRSNYGYTF.

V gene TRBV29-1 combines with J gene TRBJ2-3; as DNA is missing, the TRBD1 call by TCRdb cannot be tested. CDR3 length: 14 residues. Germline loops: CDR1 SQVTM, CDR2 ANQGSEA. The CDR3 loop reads CSVPPGGKADTQYF.

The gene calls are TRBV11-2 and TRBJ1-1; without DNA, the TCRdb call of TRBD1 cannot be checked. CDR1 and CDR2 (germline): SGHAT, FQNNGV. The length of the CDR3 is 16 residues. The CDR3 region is CASSLAGSGGSPEAFF.

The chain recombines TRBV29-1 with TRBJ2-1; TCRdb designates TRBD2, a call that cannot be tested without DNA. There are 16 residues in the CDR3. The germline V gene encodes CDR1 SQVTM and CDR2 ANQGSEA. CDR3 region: CSVEDPSPHHYNEQFF.

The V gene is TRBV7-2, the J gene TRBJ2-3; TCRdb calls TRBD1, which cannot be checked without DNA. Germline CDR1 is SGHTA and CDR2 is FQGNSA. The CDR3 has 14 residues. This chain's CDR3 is CASSLRTGWDTQYF.

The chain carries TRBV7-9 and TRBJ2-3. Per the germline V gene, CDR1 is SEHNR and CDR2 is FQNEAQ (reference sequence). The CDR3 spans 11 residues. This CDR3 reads CASSLFDTQYF.

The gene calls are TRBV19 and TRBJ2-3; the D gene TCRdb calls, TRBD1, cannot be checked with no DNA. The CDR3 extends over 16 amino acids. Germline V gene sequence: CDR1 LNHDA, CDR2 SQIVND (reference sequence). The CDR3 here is CASSSQPGHSTDTQYF.

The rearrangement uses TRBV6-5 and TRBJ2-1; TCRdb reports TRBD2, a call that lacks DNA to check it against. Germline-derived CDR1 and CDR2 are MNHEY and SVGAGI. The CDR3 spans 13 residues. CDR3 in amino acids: CASSYGRASEEFF.

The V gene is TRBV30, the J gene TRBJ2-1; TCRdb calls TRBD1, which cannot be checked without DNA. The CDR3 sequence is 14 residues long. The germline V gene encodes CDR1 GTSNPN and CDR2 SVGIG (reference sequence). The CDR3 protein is CAWSGTGGFNEQFF.

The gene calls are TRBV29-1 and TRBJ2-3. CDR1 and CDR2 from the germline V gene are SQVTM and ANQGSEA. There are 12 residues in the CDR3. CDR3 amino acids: CSVEGTTDTQYF.

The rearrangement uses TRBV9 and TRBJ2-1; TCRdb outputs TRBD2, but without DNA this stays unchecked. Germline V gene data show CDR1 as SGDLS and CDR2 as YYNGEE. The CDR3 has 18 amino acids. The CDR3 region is CASSVEGEGTTLYNEQFF.

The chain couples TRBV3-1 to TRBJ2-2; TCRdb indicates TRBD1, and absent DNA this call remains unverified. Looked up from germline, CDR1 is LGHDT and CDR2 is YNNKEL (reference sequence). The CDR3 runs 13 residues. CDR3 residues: CASSLGGLRELFF.

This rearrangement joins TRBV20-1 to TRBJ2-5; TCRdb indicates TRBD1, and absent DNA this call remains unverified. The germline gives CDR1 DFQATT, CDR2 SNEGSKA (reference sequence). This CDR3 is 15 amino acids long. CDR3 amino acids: CSARDRAGVSETQYF.

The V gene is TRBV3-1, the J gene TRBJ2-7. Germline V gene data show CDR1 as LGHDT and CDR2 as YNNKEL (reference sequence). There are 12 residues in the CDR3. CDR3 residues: CASSQGLGEQYF.

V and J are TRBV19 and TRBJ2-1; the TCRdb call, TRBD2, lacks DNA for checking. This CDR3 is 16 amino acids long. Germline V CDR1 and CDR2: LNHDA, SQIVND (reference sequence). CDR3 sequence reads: CASSIGSGRGYNEQFF.

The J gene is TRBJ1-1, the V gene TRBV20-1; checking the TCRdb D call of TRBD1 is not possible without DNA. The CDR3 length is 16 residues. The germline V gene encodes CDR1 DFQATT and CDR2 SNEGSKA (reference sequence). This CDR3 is CSAGRGGTWVGTEAFF.

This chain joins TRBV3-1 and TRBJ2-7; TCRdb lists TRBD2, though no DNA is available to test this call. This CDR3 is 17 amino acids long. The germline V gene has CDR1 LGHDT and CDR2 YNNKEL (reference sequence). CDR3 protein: CASSQDQLAGVPYEQYF.

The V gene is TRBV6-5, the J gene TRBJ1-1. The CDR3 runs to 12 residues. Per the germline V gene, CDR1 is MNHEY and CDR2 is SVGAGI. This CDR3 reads CASSYPQAEAFF.

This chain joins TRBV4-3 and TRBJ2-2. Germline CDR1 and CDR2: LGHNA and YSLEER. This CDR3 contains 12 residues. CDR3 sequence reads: CASSQAPGELFF.

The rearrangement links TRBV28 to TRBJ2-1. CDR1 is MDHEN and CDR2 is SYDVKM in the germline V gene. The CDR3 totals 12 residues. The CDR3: CASSLGVAGRFF. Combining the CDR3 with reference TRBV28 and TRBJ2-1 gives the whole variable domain DVKVTQSSRYLVKRTGEKVFLECVQDMDHENMFWYRQDPGLGLRLIYFSYDVKMKEKGDIPEGYSVSREKKERFSLILESASTNQTSMYLCASSLGVAGRFFGPGTRLTVL.